The present entry profiles one T cell receptor beta chain with its context. Its matching antigen is unknown. This sample was included in a study of T cell responses to AZD1222 COVID-19 vaccine. Germline lookup yields CDR1 LNHDA and CDR2 SQIVND (reference sequence). V lost 5 bases, J lost 0 bases, and 5 bases stayed unmatched. This CDR3 has 16 residues. The study's findings and limits: Targeting of unmutated variant regions was reportedly seen in nearly half of spike-specific TCRs. The repertoires were collected only after the peak T cell response.

Repertoires were generated with immunoSEQ multiplex PCR, while TCRdb's copy carries only in-frame clones and drops some. The table shows around 92,000 clones, with approximately 91% occurring only once. The specimen comprised peripheral blood, sampled on day 0 of AZD1222 vaccination. The chain couples TRBV19 to TRBJ1-1, with 11 positions matching TRBD1. This TCR was recovered from an adult in good health. The CDR3 coding sequence is TGTGCCAGTAGTCGGACAGGGGGCGGGTTGAACACTGAAGCTTTCTTT. Translation gives CASSRTGGGLNTEAFF.